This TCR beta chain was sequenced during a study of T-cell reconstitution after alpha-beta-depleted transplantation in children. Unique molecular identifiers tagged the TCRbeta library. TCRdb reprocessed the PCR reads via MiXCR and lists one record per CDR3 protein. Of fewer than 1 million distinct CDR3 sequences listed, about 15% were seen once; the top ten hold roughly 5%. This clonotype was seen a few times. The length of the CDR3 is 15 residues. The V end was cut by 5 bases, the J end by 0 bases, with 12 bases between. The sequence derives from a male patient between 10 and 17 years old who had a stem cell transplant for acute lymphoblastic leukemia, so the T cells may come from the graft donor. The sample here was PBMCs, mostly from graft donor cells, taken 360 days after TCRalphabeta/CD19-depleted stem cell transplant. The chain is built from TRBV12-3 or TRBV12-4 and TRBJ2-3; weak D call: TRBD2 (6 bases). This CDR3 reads CASSHLAPSTDTQYF. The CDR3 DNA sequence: TGTGCCAGCAGTCACCTAGCGCCCAGCACAGATACGCAGTATTTT.